The sequence of this T cell receptor beta chain was determined in a study of blood T cell repertoires in COVID-19. V lost 1 base and J lost 4; bases outside the gene matches: 13. The germline V gene has CDR1 SGHVS and CDR2 FQNEAQ. The CDR3 is made up of 18 amino acids. Clones were sequenced by immunoSEQ multiplex PCR, and TCRdb holds only the in-frame ones, with some missing. The sample yields roughly 150,000 clones, about 81% seen once. This TCR was recovered from a human donor in a cohort sampled during active COVID-19. The chain couples TRBV7-8 to TRBJ1-3, with 7 bases identical to TRBD1. Sequenced sample: peripheral blood. The CDR3 region has the DNA TGTGCCAGCAGCTTAGGCCAATTACAGGGGCCAAGGGGAAACACCATATATTTT. Its protein product is CASSLGQLQGPRGNTIYF.